Listed below are T cell receptor beta chains from one sample, sequenced in a study of blood T cell repertoires in COVID-19. TCRdb's table, derived via immunoSEQ multiplex PCR, lists solely in-frame clones and lacks some. The table lists roughly 220,000 clones, 65% to 85% of them singletons. The material sequenced was peripheral blood. Receptors originate from a woman aged 60-75 years with acute or convalescent COVID-19. Both conserved end residues are part of each CDR3. A D gene is named only where the DNA matches it firmly. Expanded clones get a size class; other rows say once, few or many, or leave the size out.

len: 17
abundance: -
v_gene: TRBV4-2
d_gene: -
j_gene: TRBJ1-3
CDR3aa: CASSQEGRASSGNTIYF
CDR3nt: TGTGCCAGCAGCCAAGAGGGTCGCGCTAGCTCTGGAAACACCATATATTTT

len: 12
abundance: -
v_gene: TRBV5-4
d_gene: -
j_gene: TRBJ2-7
CDR3aa: CASSFPGYEQYF
CDR3nt: TGTGCCAGCAGCTTCCCGGGCTACGAGCAGTACTTC

len: 14
abundance: once
v_gene: TRBV11-2
d_gene: TRBD2
j_gene: TRBJ2-2
CDR3aa: CASSQGLATGELFF
CDR3nt: TGTGCCAGCAGCCAGGGACTAGCCACCGGGGAGCTGTTTTTT

len: 13
abundance: -
v_gene: TRBV12-3/TRBV12-4
d_gene: -
j_gene: TRBJ1-2
CDR3aa: CASSLRQEEGYTF
CDR3nt: TGTGCCAGCAGTTTACGACAGGAGGAGGGCTACACCTTC

len: 14
abundance: -
v_gene: TRBV2
d_gene: TRBD2
j_gene: TRBJ2-7
CDR3aa: CASSEPAGGPQQYF
CDR3nt: TGTGCCAGCAGTGAACCAGCGGGGGGCCCGCAGCAGTACTTC

len: 13
abundance: -
v_gene: TRBV2
d_gene: -
j_gene: TRBJ1-1
CDR3aa: CASIKRGGTEAFF
CDR3nt: TGTGCCAGCATTAAAAGGGGCGGTACTGAAGCTTTCTTT

len: 15
abundance: -
v_gene: TRBV5-1
d_gene: TRBD2
j_gene: TRBJ2-3
CDR3aa: CASSLRTSGSDTQYF
CDR3nt: TGCGCCAGCAGCTTGAGAACTAGCGGATCAGATACGCAGTATTTT

len: 16
abundance: few
v_gene: TRBV5-1
d_gene: TRBD2
j_gene: TRBJ2-3
CDR3aa: CASSLVAGGGTDTQYF
CDR3nt: TGCGCCAGCAGCTTGGTTGCCGGGGGGGGCACAGATACGCAGTATTTT

len: 13
abundance: -
v_gene: TRBV18
d_gene: TRBD1
j_gene: TRBJ1-2
CDR3aa: CASTGQGGYGYTF
CDR3nt: TGTGCCAGCACAGGACAGGGAGGCTATGGCTACACCTTC

len: 14
abundance: -
v_gene: TRBV15
d_gene: -
j_gene: TRBJ2-3
CDR3aa: CATSRDPVKVTQYF
CDR3nt: TGTGCCACCAGCAGAGATCCGGTCAAAGTTACGCAGTATTTT

len: 16
abundance: -
v_gene: TRBV7-6
d_gene: TRBD2
j_gene: TRBJ2-4
CDR3aa: CASSLTSGGAKNIQYF
CDR3nt: TGTGCCAGCAGCTTAACTAGCGGGGGAGCCAAAAACATTCAGTACTTC

len: 12
abundance: -
v_gene: TRBV6-2/TRBV6-3
d_gene: -
j_gene: TRBJ1-1
CDR3aa: CASSYDNREAFF
CDR3nt: TGTGCCAGCAGTTATGACAACAGGGAAGCTTTCTTT

len: 15
abundance: -
v_gene: TRBV7-2
d_gene: TRBD2
j_gene: TRBJ2-7
CDR3aa: CASSASGGPLGEQYF
CDR3nt: TGTGCCAGCAGCGCTAGCGGGGGGCCTCTAGGCGAGCAGTACTTC

len: 16
abundance: -
v_gene: TRBV29-1
d_gene: -
j_gene: TRBJ2-6
CDR3aa: CSGILTGPSGANVLTF
CDR3nt: TGCAGCGGTATCTTGACAGGACCCTCTGGGGCCAACGTCCTGACTTTC

len: 13
abundance: -
v_gene: TRBV5-6
d_gene: TRBD2
j_gene: TRBJ2-1
CDR3aa: CASSPGGYNEQFF
CDR3nt: TGTGCCAGCAGCCCCGGGGGGTACAATGAGCAGTTCTTC

len: 15
abundance: -
v_gene: TRBV5-6
d_gene: TRBD2
j_gene: TRBJ2-3
CDR3aa: CASSSGGGGTDTQYF
CDR3nt: TGTGCCAGCAGCTCGGGGGGAGGGGGCACAGATACGCAGTATTTT

len: 13
abundance: -
v_gene: TRBV5-1
d_gene: -
j_gene: TRBJ1-1
CDR3aa: CASSLSGPPEAFF
CDR3nt: TGCGCCAGCAGCTTATCAGGGCCCCCTGAAGCTTTCTTT

len: 14
abundance: few
v_gene: TRBV11-2
d_gene: -
j_gene: TRBJ2-7
CDR3aa: CASSFSRGFYEQYF
CDR3nt: TGTGCCAGCAGCTTCTCTAGGGGATTCTACGAGCAGTACTTC

len: 15
abundance: -
v_gene: TRBV2
d_gene: TRBD1
j_gene: TRBJ1-2
CDR3aa: CASSIRTGTQYGYTF
CDR3nt: TGTGCCAGCAGTATTAGGACAGGGACACAATATGGCTACACCTTC

len: 13
abundance: -
v_gene: TRBV2
d_gene: -
j_gene: TRBJ2-5
CDR3aa: CASSLVVQETQYF
CDR3nt: TGTGCCAGCAGCCTAGTCGTTCAAGAGACCCAGTACTTC

len: 14
abundance: -
v_gene: TRBV28
d_gene: -
j_gene: TRBJ1-2
CDR3aa: CASSYRDRNYGYTF
CDR3nt: TGTGCCAGCAGTTACCGAGACAGAAACTATGGCTACACCTTC

len: 14
abundance: -
v_gene: TRBV28
d_gene: -
j_gene: TRBJ1-3
CDR3aa: CASSFGGGRNTIYF
CDR3nt: TGTGCCAGCAGTTTCGGCGGGGGGCGTAACACCATATATTTT

len: 14
abundance: -
v_gene: TRBV27
d_gene: TRBD2
j_gene: TRBJ2-1
CDR3aa: CASSFLAGGWGQFF
CDR3nt: TGTGCCAGCAGTTTCCTAGCGGGGGGTTGGGGGCAGTTCTTC

len: 11
abundance: -
v_gene: TRBV11-2
d_gene: -
j_gene: TRBJ2-2
CDR3aa: CASSTSGELFF
CDR3nt: TGTGCCAGCAGCACTTCTGGGGAGCTGTTTTTT

len: 16
abundance: -
v_gene: TRBV12-5
d_gene: -
j_gene: TRBJ1-3
CDR3aa: CASKGQELYSGNTIYF
CDR3nt: TGTGCTAGTAAGGGGCAAGAACTATATTCTGGAAACACCATATATTTT

len: 15
abundance: -
v_gene: TRBV6-1
d_gene: -
j_gene: TRBJ2-2
CDR3aa: CASSEDWGRHGELFF
CDR3nt: TGTGCCAGCAGTGAAGATTGGGGGCGTCACGGGGAGCTGTTTTTT

len: 15
abundance: -
v_gene: TRBV6-5
d_gene: TRBD2
j_gene: TRBJ2-5
CDR3aa: CASSLLAGSQETQYF
CDR3nt: TGTGCCAGCAGTCTTCTAGCGGGGAGTCAAGAGACCCAGTACTTC

len: 13
abundance: -
v_gene: TRBV4-3
d_gene: -
j_gene: TRBJ2-1
CDR3aa: CASSQSERGEQFF
CDR3nt: TGCGCCAGCAGCCAATCCGAGCGCGGTGAGCAGTTCTTC

len: 12
abundance: few
v_gene: TRBV15
d_gene: -
j_gene: TRBJ1-4
CDR3aa: CATRRGNEKLFF
CDR3nt: TGTGCCACCAGACGCGGCAATGAAAAACTGTTTTTT

len: 16
abundance: -
v_gene: TRBV28
d_gene: TRBD2
j_gene: TRBJ2-5
CDR3aa: CASSLSPSGVQETQYF
CDR3nt: TGTGCCAGCAGTTTAAGTCCTAGCGGGGTACAAGAGACCCAGTACTTC

len: 16
abundance: -
v_gene: TRBV5-8
d_gene: TRBD2
j_gene: TRBJ2-2
CDR3aa: CASSLWAGGLTGELFF
CDR3nt: TGTGCCAGCAGCTTATGGGCGGGGGGCCTCACCGGGGAGCTGTTTTTT

len: 13
abundance: -
v_gene: TRBV5-6
d_gene: -
j_gene: TRBJ2-7
CDR3aa: CASSKDTYYEQYF
CDR3nt: TGTGCCAGCAGCAAGGACACCTACTACGAGCAGTACTTC

len: 14
abundance: -
v_gene: TRBV5-6
d_gene: TRBD1
j_gene: TRBJ1-3
CDR3aa: CASKYRGSGNTIYF
CDR3nt: TGTGCCAGCAAGTACAGGGGATCGGGAAACACCATATATTTT

len: 13
abundance: -
v_gene: TRBV6-5
d_gene: -
j_gene: TRBJ1-3
CDR3aa: CASSYSGGNTIYF
CDR3nt: TGTGCCAGCAGTTACTCCGGTGGAAACACCATATATTTT

len: 14
abundance: -
v_gene: TRBV5-1
d_gene: -
j_gene: TRBJ2-5
CDR3aa: CASSLSSQQETQYF
CDR3nt: TGCGCCAGCAGCTTGAGTAGTCAACAAGAGACCCAGTACTTC

len: 14
abundance: -
v_gene: TRBV7-2
d_gene: -
j_gene: TRBJ1-1
CDR3aa: CASSPTRGNTEAFF
CDR3nt: TGTGCCAGCAGCCCAACCAGGGGGAACACTGAAGCTTTCTTT

len: 16
abundance: -
v_gene: TRBV19
d_gene: TRBD2
j_gene: TRBJ2-2
CDR3aa: CASGLAGGPNTGELFF
CDR3nt: TGTGCCAGCGGACTAGCGGGGGGGCCTAACACCGGGGAGCTGTTTTTT

len: 13
abundance: -
v_gene: TRBV11-2
d_gene: -
j_gene: TRBJ1-1
CDR3aa: CASSLDQGAEAFF
CDR3nt: TGTGCCAGCAGCTTAGATCAGGGCGCTGAAGCTTTCTTT

len: 15
abundance: -
v_gene: TRBV3-1/TRBV3-2
d_gene: -
j_gene: TRBJ2-7
CDR3aa: CASSRGTDSSYEQYF
CDR3nt: TGTGCCAGCAGCCGCGGGACAGATAGCTCCTACGAGCAGTACTTC

len: 14
abundance: few
v_gene: TRBV30
d_gene: -
j_gene: TRBJ1-5
CDR3aa: CAWSAGVGNQPQHF
CDR3nt: TGTGCCTGGAGTGCAGGGGTAGGCAATCAGCCCCAGCATTTT

len: 17
abundance: once
v_gene: TRBV5-4
d_gene: TRBD2
j_gene: TRBJ2-3
CDR3aa: CASSPTSGGAGTDTQYF
CDR3nt: TGTGCCAGCAGCCCGACTAGCGGGGGGGCTGGGACAGATACGCAGTATTTT

len: 13
abundance: -
v_gene: TRBV5-1
d_gene: -
j_gene: TRBJ1-1
CDR3aa: CASSQGWNTEAFF
CDR3nt: TGCGCCAGCAGCCAGGGGTGGAACACTGAAGCTTTCTTT

len: 11
abundance: -
v_gene: TRBV12-3/TRBV12-4
d_gene: -
j_gene: TRBJ1-1
CDR3aa: CASSLSGEAFF
CDR3nt: TGTGCCAGCAGTTTGTCCGGGGAAGCTTTCTTT

len: 15
abundance: -
v_gene: TRBV5-1
d_gene: -
j_gene: TRBJ2-6
CDR3aa: CASSTGSSGANVLTF
CDR3nt: TGCGCCAGCAGCACGGGGAGCTCTGGGGCCAACGTCCTGACTTTC

len: 12
abundance: -
v_gene: TRBV28
d_gene: -
j_gene: TRBJ1-5
CDR3aa: CASSPTGPPQHF
CDR3nt: TGTGCCAGCAGCCCAACAGGGCCGCCCCAGCATTTT

len: 16
abundance: -
v_gene: TRBV10-3
d_gene: -
j_gene: TRBJ1-5
CDR3aa: CAISESFGGLGQPQHF
CDR3nt: TGTGCCATCAGTGAGTCATTTGGGGGCTTAGGGCAGCCCCAGCATTTT

len: 14
abundance: -
v_gene: TRBV7-9
d_gene: TRBD1
j_gene: TRBJ1-2
CDR3aa: CASSPGTGGNGYTF
CDR3nt: TGTGCCAGCAGCCCCGGGACAGGGGGCAATGGCTACACCTTC

len: 14
abundance: -
v_gene: TRBV4-1
d_gene: -
j_gene: TRBJ2-5
CDR3aa: CASSEGQGGETQYF
CDR3nt: TGCGCCAGCAGTGAAGGCCAGGGGGGAGAGACCCAGTACTTC

len: 17
abundance: -
v_gene: TRBV20-1
d_gene: TRBD2
j_gene: TRBJ2-1
CDR3aa: CSASSGLALISYNEQFF
CDR3nt: TGCAGTGCTAGTTCGGGACTAGCGTTAATCTCCTACAATGAGCAGTTCTTC

len: 17
abundance: -
v_gene: TRBV11-2
d_gene: TRBD2
j_gene: TRBJ2-1
CDR3aa: CASSSRITSGVRNEQFF
CDR3nt: TGTGCCAGCAGCTCACGAATTACTAGCGGGGTTAGAAATGAGCAGTTCTTC

len: 15
abundance: -
v_gene: TRBV11-2
d_gene: -
j_gene: TRBJ1-1
CDR3aa: CASSAQGRGNTEAFF
CDR3nt: TGTGCCAGCAGCGCCCAGGGGAGGGGGAACACTGAAGCTTTCTTT

len: 17
abundance: -
v_gene: TRBV27
d_gene: -
j_gene: TRBJ1-5
CDR3aa: CASSPISRGTSNQPQHF
CDR3nt: TGTGCCAGCAGCCCAATATCCCGGGGGACTAGCAATCAGCCCCAGCATTTT

len: 13
abundance: -
v_gene: TRBV19
d_gene: -
j_gene: TRBJ2-7
CDR3aa: CASRKTFRDEQYF
CDR3nt: TGTGCCAGCCGAAAAACCTTCAGGGACGAGCAGTACTTC

len: 14
abundance: -
v_gene: TRBV6-5
d_gene: TRBD1
j_gene: TRBJ1-2
CDR3aa: CASSRDRGKNGYTF
CDR3nt: TGTGCCAGCAGTAGGGACAGGGGGAAGAATGGCTACACCTTC

len: 16
abundance: -
v_gene: TRBV4-2
d_gene: -
j_gene: TRBJ1-3
CDR3aa: CASSQGQVNSGNTIYF
CDR3nt: TGTGCCAGCAGCCAAGGACAGGTGAACTCTGGAAACACCATATATTTT

len: 14
abundance: -
v_gene: TRBV5-1
d_gene: -
j_gene: TRBJ2-3
CDR3aa: CASSPAAGTDTQYF
CDR3nt: TGCGCCAGCAGCCCCGCCGCGGGGACAGATACGCAGTATTTT

len: 13
abundance: -
v_gene: TRBV24-1
d_gene: -
j_gene: TRBJ2-4
CDR3aa: CATKIQIGSIQYF
CDR3nt: TGTGCCACCAAGATACAAATCGGGAGCATTCAGTACTTC

len: 14
abundance: -
v_gene: TRBV4-2
d_gene: TRBD2
j_gene: TRBJ2-5
CDR3aa: CASSKLAYQETQYF
CDR3nt: TGTGCCAGCAGTAAACTAGCGTACCAAGAGACCCAGTACTTC

len: 15
abundance: few
v_gene: TRBV5-6
d_gene: -
j_gene: TRBJ1-5
CDR3aa: CASSSTATLNQPQHF
CDR3nt: TGTGCCAGCAGCTCGACAGCTACCCTCAATCAGCCCCAGCATTTT

len: 12
abundance: -
v_gene: TRBV29-1
d_gene: -
j_gene: TRBJ2-7
CDR3aa: CSVTENSYEQYF
CDR3nt: TGCAGCGTTACCGAGAACTCCTACGAGCAGTACTTC